The rows below give T cell receptor beta chains drawn from one sample of a study of cytomegalovirus exposure and HLA in healthy donors. The repertoire was sequenced with immunoSEQ multiplex PCR; TCRdb's copy has only in-frame clones and lacks some. The repertoire holds over 100,000 clones, with roughly four fifths as singletons. Sequenced material: PBMCs. The receptors were gathered from a male donor in good health and CMV-seronegative. CDR3s include the opening cysteine and the closing phenylalanine or tryptophan. Fields, in order: V gene, clone size, J gene, CDR3 length, D gene, CDR3 DNA, CDR3 protein. D genes are given only for firm matches. Clone size is shown for a subset of rows, as once, few, many or a class of expanded clone.

TRBV4-1	-	TRBJ1-4	15	-	TGCGCCAGCAGCCTCCCGTATGCAACTAATGAAAAACTGTTTTTT	CASSLPYATNEKLFF
TRBV7-2	-	TRBJ2-5	16	-	TGTGCCAGCAGCTCCGTCGGGACACCCCAAAGGGAGACCCAGTACTTC	CASSSVGTPQRETQYF
TRBV10-3	-	TRBJ2-7	11	TRBD1	TGTGCCATCAGTGAGTCGGTAGAGGGGGCGTTC	CAISESVEGAF
TRBV2	-	TRBJ1-1	14	TRBD1	TGTGCCAGCAGTGACCAGGGGGCGTTTACTGAAGCTTTCTTT	CASSDQGAFTEAFF
TRBV5-1	-	TRBJ2-7	14	-	TGCGCCAGCAGCTTGGCGGGACAACCAGGCGAGCAGTACTTC	CASSLAGQPGEQYF
TRBV25-1	-	TRBJ1-1	13	-	TGTGCCAGCAGTGGCCAGGGTTCCAGTGAAGCTTTCTTT	CASSGQGSSEAFF
TRBV5-6	-	TRBJ2-7	13	-	TGTGCCAGCAGCCTCCTCCAGGGCTACGAGCAGTACTTC	CASSLLQGYEQYF
TRBV28	few	TRBJ1-2	13	-	TGTGCCAGCAACCCGGACAGAAACTATGGCTACACCTTC	CASNPDRNYGYTF
TRBV4-3	-	TRBJ1-4	15	-	TGCGCCAGCAGCCCCACAGGTGGCAATAATGAAAAACTGTTTTTT	CASSPTGGNNEKLFF
TRBV19	-	TRBJ2-3	15	TRBD1	TGTGCCAGCGAACCGGGACAGGGGGTAACAGATACGCAGTATTTT	CASEPGQGVTDTQYF
TRBV25-1	-	TRBJ1-1	13	TRBD1	TGTGCCAGCAGTGCGACAGGGGCAATTGAAGCTTTCTTT	CASSATGAIEAFF
TRBV7-2	-	TRBJ2-2	14	-	TGTGCCAGCAGTTCCTCTCTAGTAGCCGGGGAGCTGTTTTTT	CASSSSLVAGELFF
TRBV7-2	-	TRBJ2-5	12	-	TGTGCCAGCAGCTTAAGCGAGGAGACCCAGTACTTC	CASSLSEETQYF
TRBV4-2	few	TRBJ2-3	19	TRBD2	TGTGCCAGCAGCCTCACGACTACTAGCGGGGGGGCCATCACAGATACGCAGTATTTT	CASSLTTTSGGAITDTQYF
TRBV5-4	few	TRBJ2-3	15	-	TGTGCCAGCAGCTTGTCCCAGGCCCCTACAGATACGCAGTATTTT	CASSLSQAPTDTQYF
TRBV7-2	-	TRBJ2-1	16	TRBD1	TGTGCCAGCAGCTCCGGGCCAGGGGGCTCCTACAATGAGCAGTTCTTC	CASSSGPGGSYNEQFF
TRBV19	-	TRBJ2-2	12	-	TGTGCGGGGCGGCAGAACACCGGGGAGCTGTTTTTT	CAGRQNTGELFF
TRBV6-5	-	TRBJ2-1	15	-	TGTGCCAGCAGTAAGGGGCCCTCCAATTACAATGAGCAGTTCTTC	CASSKGPSNYNEQFF
TRBV27	-	TRBJ2-1	18	TRBD2	TGTGCCAGCAGTTCCACCGGACTAGCGGGAGGAATAAACAATGAGCAGTTCTTC	CASSSTGLAGGINNEQFF
TRBV7-6	-	TRBJ2-2	16	TRBD1	TGTGCCAGCAGCAAGGGACAGGCAACGAACACCGGGGAGCTGTTTTTT	CASSKGQATNTGELFF
TRBV6-1	-	TRBJ2-3	15	-	TGTGCCAGCAGTACCACTCGGACTCCCACAGATACGCAGTATTTT	CASSTTRTPTDTQYF
TRBV11-2	-	TRBJ2-1	15	-	TGTGCCAGCAGCCCCGTCCCGACTGGATACAATGAGCAGTTCTTC	CASSPVPTGYNEQFF
TRBV6-5	once	TRBJ1-5	15	TRBD1	TGTGCCAGCAGCCCCGACAGGGGTCGCAATCAGCCCCAGCATTTT	CASSPDRGRNQPQHF
TRBV25-1	-	TRBJ1-1	15	TRBD1	TGTGCCAGCAGTGCAAGGACAGGGATGAACACTGAAGCTTTCTTT	CASSARTGMNTEAFF
TRBV4-1	-	TRBJ2-7	13	TRBD1	TGCGCCAGCAGCGGACAGGGAGACTACGAGCAGTACTTC	CASSGQGDYEQYF
TRBV6-6	-	TRBJ2-2	16	-	TGTGCCAGCAGTTACACTCAGGAGGCGAACACCGGGGAGCTGTTTTTT	CASSYTQEANTGELFF
TRBV6-1	-	TRBJ2-6	20	TRBD1	TGTGCCAGCAGTGAAGCCCCAGGCGGGACAGGGGGCTCTGGGGCCAACGTCCTGACTTTC	CASSEAPGGTGGSGANVLTF
TRBV27	-	TRBJ1-2	13	TRBD1	TGTGCCAGCAGTGAACAGGGGCCAAGGGGCTACACCTTC	CASSEQGPRGYTF
TRBV2	-	TRBJ2-1	13	-	TGTGCCAGCAGGGACACCTCCTACAATGAGCAGTTCTTC	CASRDTSYNEQFF
TRBV28	once	TRBJ1-4	16	-	TGTGCCAGCAGTGCATCAGGTTCACCAACTAATGAAAAACTGTTTTTT	CASSASGSPTNEKLFF
TRBV7-9	-	TRBJ2-7	15	TRBD1	TGTGCCAGCAGCTTAGGTAATACAGGGGACTACGAGCAGTACTTC	CASSLGNTGDYEQYF
TRBV7-9	-	TRBJ1-2	14	-	TGTGCCAGCTATAATTGGGTGGACAACAGTGGCTACACCTTC	CASYNWVDNSGYTF
TRBV7-7	-	TRBJ2-2	16	-	TGTGCTAGCAGCTTAGGCGGAGGCAGCACCACCGGGGAGCTGTTTTTT	CASSLGGGSTTGELFF
TRBV9	-	TRBJ2-7	15	TRBD2	TGTGCCAGCAGCGTAGAAACTAGCGGGACGGTCGAGCAGTACTTC	CASSVETSGTVEQYF
TRBV30	few	TRBJ2-3	16	TRBD2	TGTGCCTGGAGCAAGGGACTAGCGGGAGTAGGCGATACGCAGTATTTT	CAWSKGLAGVGDTQYF
TRBV7-9	-	TRBJ2-2	16	-	TGTGCCAGCAGCTCCACCTTAGCGTCGTACGCCGGGGAGCTGTTTTTT	CASSSTLASYAGELFF
TRBV9	-	TRBJ2-3	16	TRBD2	TGTGCCAGCAGCGATGACCAGCGGGGTAGCACAGATACGCAGTATTTT	CASSDDQRGSTDTQYF
TRBV5-4	-	TRBJ2-2	15	-	TGTGCCAGCAGCTTGCTTTCGAGGGAGGCCGGGGAGCTGTTTTTT	CASSLLSREAGELFF
TRBV2	-	TRBJ2-1	15	TRBD2	TGTGCCAGCAGTGAACTCGGGGCGGGAGGAAATGAGCAGTTCTTC	CASSELGAGGNEQFF
TRBV30	-	TRBJ1-1	13	-	TGTGCCTGGAGTCCGGGACAACTCGCTGAAGCTTTCTTT	CAWSPGQLAEAFF
TRBV18	once	TRBJ1-4	16	TRBD1	TGTGCCAGCTCACCAAGGACAGGGGAAAACAATGAAAAACTGTTTTTT	CASSPRTGENNEKLFF
TRBV2	-	TRBJ2-3	22	-	TGTGCCAGCGTGGGACCCACCGCTTTCCCCCACCGCGGGATTACTAGCACAGATACGCAGTATTTT	CASVGPTAFPHRGITSTDTQYF
TRBV28	-	TRBJ1-5	15	-	TGTGCCAGCAGTTTATCTGGGACAATCAATCAGCCCCAGCATTTT	CASSLSGTINQPQHF
TRBV7-9	few	TRBJ2-7	14	-	TGTGCCAGCAGCTTAGATCTTGTCCCTCTGGAGCAGTACTTC	CASSLDLVPLEQYF
TRBV27	-	TRBJ1-5	14	-	TGTGCCAGCAGTACCCGCGGGGCCCATCAGCCCCAGCATTTT	CASSTRGAHQPQHF
TRBV18	few	TRBJ1-4	13	-	TGTGCCAGCTCACCTCAGGGTGGGGAAAAACTGTTTTTT	CASSPQGGEKLFF
TRBV7-9	-	TRBJ2-2	16	-	TGTGCCAGCAGCCCTCCGGGGGTTAGGATTACCGGGGAGCTGTTTTTT	CASSPPGVRITGELFF
TRBV7-9	-	TRBJ1-2	13	-	TGTTCCAGCAGCCGAACAGGCTACTATGGCTACACCTTC	CSSSRTGYYGYTF
TRBV5-4	-	TRBJ2-1	15	TRBD1	TGTGCCAGCAGCTTGCGGGGACAGGGCTTCAATGAGCAGTTCTTC	CASSLRGQGFNEQFF
TRBV4-3	few	TRBJ1-6	14	TRBD1	TGCGCCAGCAGCCGGGGACAGGGGAGTTCACCCCTCCACTTT	CASSRGQGSSPLHF
TRBV6-5	-	TRBJ1-6	14	-	TGTGCCAGCAGTTCGGGATTTAATAATTCACCCCTCCACTTT	CASSSGFNNSPLHF
TRBV4-2	-	TRBJ1-5	15	-	TGTGCCAGCAGCCAAGATGTAACAGGGCTACAGCCCCAGCATTTT	CASSQDVTGLQPQHF
TRBV25-1	-	TRBJ1-4	14	TRBD1	TGTGCCAGCAGTGATTGGCAGGGGGGTGAAAAACTGTTTTTT	CASSDWQGGEKLFF
TRBV6-1	-	TRBJ1-3	15	-	TGTGCCAGCAGGGAAACCGGGGGTAATTATGGCACCATATATTTT	CASRETGGNYGTIYF